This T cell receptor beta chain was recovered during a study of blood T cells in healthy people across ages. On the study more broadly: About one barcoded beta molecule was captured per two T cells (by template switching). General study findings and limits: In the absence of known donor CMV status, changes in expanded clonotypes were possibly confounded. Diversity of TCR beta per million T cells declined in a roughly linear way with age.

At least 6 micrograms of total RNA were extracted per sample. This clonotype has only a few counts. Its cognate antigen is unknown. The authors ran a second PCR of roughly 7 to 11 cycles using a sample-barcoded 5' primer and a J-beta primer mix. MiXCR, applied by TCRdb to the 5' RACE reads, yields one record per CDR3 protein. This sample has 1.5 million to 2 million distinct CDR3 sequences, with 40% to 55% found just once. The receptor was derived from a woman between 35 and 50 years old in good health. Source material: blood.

CDR3 in DNA: TGTGCCAGCAGCTTAGATGCGGGTAATGAGCAGTTCTTC. This encodes CASSLDAGNEQFF. The chain employs TRBV11-2 and TRBJ2-1; TRBD2 is a possible D gene (5 bases). Trimming cost V 0 bases and J 7 bases, with 7 bases left between them. CDR1 and CDR2 (germline): SGHAT, FQNNGV. The CDR3 runs to 13 residues.